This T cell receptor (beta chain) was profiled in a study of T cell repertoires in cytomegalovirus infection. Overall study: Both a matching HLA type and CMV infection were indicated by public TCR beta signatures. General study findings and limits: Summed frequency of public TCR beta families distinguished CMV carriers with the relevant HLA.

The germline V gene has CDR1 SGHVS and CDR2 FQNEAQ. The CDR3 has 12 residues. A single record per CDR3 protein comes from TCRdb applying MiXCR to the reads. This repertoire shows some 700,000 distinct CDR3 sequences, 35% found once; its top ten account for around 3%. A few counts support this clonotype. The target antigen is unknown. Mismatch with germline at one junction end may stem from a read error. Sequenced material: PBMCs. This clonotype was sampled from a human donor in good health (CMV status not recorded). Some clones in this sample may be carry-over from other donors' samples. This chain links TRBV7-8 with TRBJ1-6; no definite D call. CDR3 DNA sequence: TGTGCCAGCAGCTCAGGAGGGCGGGGATTAAGCTTT. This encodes CASSSGGRGLSF.